The 22 T cell receptor beta chains below were found in one sample sequenced in a study of HIV-infected children after antiretroviral therapy interruption. The treatment here: PENTA 11 planned treatment interruption arm or continuous ART arm. A 3' RACE protocol on RNA, with unique molecular identifiers, produced the TCR library. A single record per CDR3 protein comes from TCRdb applying MiXCR to the 3' RACE reads. The profile shows roughly 46,000 distinct CDR3 sequences, about 4.3% of them singletons. Sequences were derived from CD45RA+ CD4+ T cells from PBMCs, pooled from several time points, sampled from a donor given antiretroviral therapy, either interrupted or continuous. The subset here: naive CD4+ CD45RA+ CD45RO- T cells. The receptors were sampled from a pool of human donors with HIV.

This clonotype appeared many times. The chain links TRBV11-2 to TRBJ2-1; D is undetermined. CDR3 length: 13 residues. V was trimmed by 0 bases and J by 10 bases, leaving 10 bases between them. Germline V CDR1 and CDR2: SGHAT, FQNNGV. The CDR3: CASSLDRGREQFF. CDR3 nucleotide sequence: TGTGCCAGCAGCTTAGATAGAGGTAGAGAGCAGTTCTTC.

In this sample, this clonotype turned up a few times. The chain combines TRBV6-1 with TRBJ2-7, with 7 positions matching TRBD1. Germline V gene lookup returns CDR1 MNHNS and CDR2 SASEGT. V lost 7 bases, J lost 0 bases, and 3 bases stayed unmatched. The CDR3 loop spans 13 amino acids. CDR3 coding DNA: TGTGCCAGCACCGGGACAGTCTCCTACGAGCAGTACTTC. Residues: CASTGTVSYEQYF.

This chain uses TRBV28 with TRBJ2-7; 9 positions agree with TRBD2. CDR3 length equals 15 residues. In germline, CDR1 is MDHEN, CDR2 SYDVKM. Losses at the gene ends were 5 bases for V and 6 bases for J; bases not matched to a gene: 11. Written as DNA, the CDR3 is TGTGCCAGCAGTCCCCCCGTTAGCGGGAGAAGCGAGCAGTACTTC. Amino acid sequence: CASSPPVSGRSEQYF.

In its sample, this clonotype was seen many times. Here the CDR3 reads CAISRLAGGPGETQYF. The CDR3 DNA is TGTGCCATCAGCCGACTAGCGGGGGGCCCGGGAGAGACCCAGTACTTC. The chain uses TRBV10-3 and TRBJ2-5, with TRBD2 matching 13 bases. Germline trimming cut 6 bases from V and 4 bases from J; bases unmatched to any gene: 8. CDR3 size: 16 residues. Germline V CDR1 and CDR2: ENHRY, SYGVKD.

Many counts were recorded for this clonotype. The chain links TRBV5-1 to TRBJ1-2; D is uncertain. The germline V gene encodes CDR1 SGHRS and CDR2 YFSETQ. The CDR3 has 12 amino acids. Trimming took 0 bases from V and 7 from J, leaving 7 bases between them. CDR3 in amino acids: CASSLDHRGYTF. CDR3 sequence (DNA): TGCGCCAGCAGCTTGGATCACCGTGGCTACACCTTC. Full variable domain (remainder filled in from reference TRBV5-1 and TRBJ1-2): KAGVTQTPRYLIKTRGQQVTLSCSPISGHRSVSWYQQTPGQGLQFLFEYFSETQRNKGNFPGRFSGRQFSNSRSEMNVSTLELGDSALYLCASSLDHRGYTFGSGTRLTVV.

This clonotype was counted ten times or more. The chain links TRBV3-1 to TRBJ2-1; D possibly corresponds to TRBD2 (7 bases). Trimming removed 1 base from V and 5 bases from J, with 12 bases in between. Germline CDR1 and CDR2: LGHDT and YNNKEL (reference sequence). The CDR3 covers 15 residues. The DNA of the CDR3 is TGTGCCAGCAGCCAAGGGGCGGGGGCCAACAATGAGCAGTTCTTC. The encoded protein is CASSQGAGANNEQFF.

This clonotype was detected many times. The J gene is TRBJ1-1, the V gene TRBV20-1; D call uncertain. V lost 3 bases, J lost 0 bases, and 5 bases lay in between. The CDR3 is 12 residues long. The germline CDR1 and CDR2 sequences are DFQATT and SNEGSKA (reference sequence). CDR3 bases: TGCAGTGCTAGTTCTGTGAACACTGAAGCTTTCTTT. Translated, it gives CSASSVNTEAFF.

This clonotype has ten or more counts. J is TRBJ1-1 and V is TRBV5-1, with 8 positions matching TRBD1. J lost 0 bases, V lost 3 bases, and 4 bases had no gene match. In germline, CDR1 is SGHRS, CDR2 YFSETQ. The CDR3 totals 15 residues. CDR3 DNA sequence: TGCGCCAGCAGCTCTGGGACAGGCATGAACACTGAAGCTTTCTTT. Translation: CASSSGTGMNTEAFF.

This sequence joins TRBV28 and TRBJ1-5, with D unclear. This CDR3 spans 12 amino acids. Per the germline V gene, CDR1 is MDHEN and CDR2 is SYDVKM. Trimming took off 5 bases at V and 7 bases at J, with 9 bases between the two ends. The CDR3 protein is CASSPPQQPQHF. The CDR3 DNA is TGTGCCAGCAGTCCCCCTCAACAGCCCCAGCATTTT. Full variable domain (remainder filled in from reference TRBV28 and TRBJ1-5): DVKVTQSSRYLVKRTGEKVFLECVQDMDHENMFWYRQDPGLGLRLIYFSYDVKMKEKGDIPEGYSVSREKKERFSLILESASTNQTSMYLCASSPPQQPQHFGDGTRLSIL.

The rearrangement uses TRBV29-1 and TRBJ1-1; TRBD1 might be the D (6 bases). V dropped 1 base and J dropped 1 base, with 16 bases sitting between them. Germline values: CDR1 SQVTM, CDR2 ANQGSEA. This CDR3 contains 16 residues. The CDR3 is CSVEGFPGVWNTEAFF. As DNA, the CDR3 is TGCAGCGTTGAAGGTTTTCCAGGGGTCTGGAACACTGAAGCTTTCTTT.

The sample holds a few counts of this clonotype. The chain carries TRBV15 and TRBJ1-5; unclear D gene. Trimming took off 1 base at V and 0 bases at J, with 13 bases between the two ends. Germline lookup yields CDR1 LNHNV and CDR2 YYDKDF (reference sequence). CDR3 size: 17 residues. CDR3 protein: CATSRAPTDYSNQPQHF. DNA for the CDR3: TGTGCCACCAGCAGAGCCCCAACAGATTATAGCAATCAGCCCCAGCATTTT.

V usage is TRBV19 and J usage is TRBJ1-5; no clear D. In germline, CDR1 is LNHDA, CDR2 SQIVND (reference sequence). The CDR3 extends over 13 amino acids. Trimming took 7 bases from V and 3 from J, leaving 10 bases between them. The CDR3 sequence is CASTWSPNQPQHF. CDR3 in DNA: TGTGCCAGTACGTGGAGCCCCAATCAGCCCCAGCATTTT.

This clonotype is judged medium-sized. J is TRBJ2-1 and V is TRBV14; 10 bases line up with TRBD2. Germline CDR1 reads SGHDN; CDR2 reads FVKESK. This CDR3 has 17 amino acids. The V gene end was trimmed by 1 base and the J gene end by 4 bases; junction bases not matched to a gene: 7. The CDR3 bases are TGTGCCAGCAGCCAAGTAGTGCGACTAGCGGGTTACAATGAGCAGTTCTTC. This translates into CASSQVVRLAGYNEQFF.

This clonotype occurred many times. This chain links TRBV19 with TRBJ1-1; TRBD1 agrees at 7 bases. J lost 7 bases, V lost 7 bases, and 9 bases had no gene match. Germline V lookup: CDR1 LNHDA, CDR2 SQIVND (reference sequence). CDR3 length: 13 amino acids. CDR3 nucleotide sequence: TGTGCCAGTACCCGGACAGGCCGCTTTGAAGCTTTCTTT. Residues: CASTRTGRFEAFF.

This chain uses TRBV5-1 with TRBJ2-7, with 7 bases that match TRBD1. Germline values: CDR1 SGHRS, CDR2 YFSETQ. The ends lost 6 bases at V and 5 bases at J; junction bases unmatched: 2. The CDR3 extends over 11 amino acids. The CDR3: CASTTGDEQYF. CDR3 coding DNA: TGCGCCAGCACAACAGGGGACGAGCAGTACTTC.

This clonotype was recorded many times. This chain uses TRBV4-1 with TRBJ2-1, with TRBD2 matching over 8 bases. The length of the CDR3 is 17 residues. V lost 4 bases to trimming and J lost 7 bases; unmatched junction nucleotides: 15. Germline CDR1 is MGHRA and CDR2 is YSYEKL. The CDR3 region has the DNA TGCGCCAGCAGCCTCACCCAACTAAGCGGGGGTAGAAATGAGCAGTTCTTC. Its protein is CASSLTQLSGGRNEQFF.

The table lists this clonotype with many counts. V gene TRBV29-1 combines with J gene TRBJ1-3; D uncertain. This CDR3 has 12 residues. Trimming pared 4 bases from V and 4 bases from J, leaving 8 bases between. Germline loops: CDR1 SQVTM, CDR2 ANQGSEA. The CDR3 reads CSVVGRGNTIYF. CDR3 sequence (DNA): TGCAGCGTTGTGGGCAGAGGAAACACCATATATTTT.

This clonotype was counted a few times. The chain joins TRBV11-2 to TRBJ2-7; D ambiguous. This CDR3 is 15 amino acids long. V lost 2 bases and J lost 0, with 11 bases in between. In germline, CDR1 is SGHAT, CDR2 FQNNGV. Written as DNA, the CDR3 is TGTGCCAGCAGCTTATCCCAGGCTAGCTCCTACGAGCAGTACTTC. It codes for CASSLSQASSYEQYF.

This clonotype was seen ten or more times. The V gene is TRBV14, the J gene TRBJ2-1; maybe TRBD1 (5 bases). This CDR3 is built from 15 residues. V dropped 0 bases and J dropped 3 bases, with 9 bases sitting between them. CDR1 SGHDN and CDR2 FVKESK come from the germline V gene. The CDR3 DNA sequence: TGTGCCAGCAGCCAAGATCCGACAGTCTACAATGAGCAGTTCTTC. Translating gives CASSQDPTVYNEQFF. Supplemented by reference TRBV14 and TRBJ2-1, the full variable domain reads EAGVTQFPSHSVIEKGQTVTLRCDPISGHDNLYWYRRVMGKEIKFLLHFVKESKQDESGMPNNRFLAERTGGTYSTLKVQPAELEDSGVYFCASSQDPTVYNEQFFGPGTRLTVL.

This clonotype has only a few counts. The CDR3 loop reads CAISTGGEETQYF. CDR3 in DNA: TGTGCCATCAGTACAGGGGGCGAAGAGACCCAGTACTTC. The chain links TRBV10-3 to TRBJ2-5; 9 bases align to TRBD1. Trimming took 5 bases from V and 3 from J; bases not matched to a gene: 1. The CDR3 length is 13 residues. Germline V CDR1 and CDR2: ENHRY, SYGVKD.

This clonotype turned up a few times. V is TRBV5-8 and J is TRBJ1-2, with D possibly TRBD1 on 5 matching bases. This CDR3 spans 12 amino acids. V was shortened by 5 bases and J by 8 bases, with 13 bases between the two germline ends. The germline gives CDR1 SGHTS, CDR2 YDEGEE. The CDR3: CASSRGRRGYTF. The DNA for the CDR3 is TGTGCCAGCAGTCGGGGGAGGAGAGGCTACACCTTC.

This clonotype has a count of ten or more. The chain's CDR3 is CASSLGPLKAFF. The CDR3 nucleotides are TGTGCCAGCAGCTTGGGACCGCTAAAAGCTTTCTTT. The chain links TRBV5-6 to TRBJ1-1; D gene ambiguous. The V end was cut by 0 bases, the J end by 9 bases, with 9 bases between. CDR1 SGHDT and CDR2 YYEEEE come from the germline V gene. This CDR3 contains 12 residues. Full variable domain (missing parts from reference TRBV5-6 and TRBJ1-1): DAGVTQSPTHLIKTRGQQVTLRCSPKSGHDTVSWYQQALGQGPQFIFQYYEEEERQRGNFPDRFSGHQFPNYSSELNVNALLLGDSALYLCASSLGPLKAFFGQGTRLTVV.